Presented here are 12 T cell receptor beta chains from one specimen sequenced in a study of T cell responses to AZD1222 COVID-19 vaccine. Produced via immunoSEQ multiplex PCR; TCRdb's table is partial and in-frame only. This sample has about 76,000 clones, with about 80% found just once. Sequenced here: peripheral blood, sampled 28 days after the second dose of the MenACWY control vaccine. Receptors were obtained from an adult who received the MenACWY meningococcal vaccine as a control.

V and J are TRBV11-2 and TRBJ2-7; TRBD1 aligns across 7 bases. Unmatched junction bases numbered 6, after V lost 7 bases and J lost 0 bases. Germline V gene lookup returns CDR1 SGHAT and CDR2 FQNNGV. CDR3 size: 14 residues. CDR3 residues: CASTRGQNSYEQYF. CDR3 coding DNA: TGTGCCAGCACCCGGGGACAGAACTCCTACGAGCAGTACTTC.

J is TRBJ1-2 and V is TRBV6-1; D gene ambiguous. Trimming took off 1 base at V and 8 bases at J, with 20 bases between the two ends. Germline V gene data show CDR1 as MNHNS and CDR2 as SASEGT. The CDR3 loop spans 16 amino acids. Here the CDR3 reads CASSEEPLTGEWGYTF. In DNA form, the CDR3 reads TGTGCCAGCAGTGAAGAACCCTTGACCGGTGAATGGGGCTACACCTTC.

This chain uses TRBV7-9 with TRBJ2-5; D is ambiguous. Germline V gene sequence: CDR1 SEHNR, CDR2 FQNEAQ (reference sequence). This CDR3 has 14 amino acids. V was clipped by 2 bases and J by 0 bases, with 7 bases between them. The CDR3, as DNA: TGTGCCAGCAGCTTACTGGGGTACCAAGAGACCCAGTACTTC. Its protein product is CASSLLGYQETQYF. Variable domain in full (rest from reference TRBV7-9 and TRBJ2-5): DTGVSQNPRHKITKRGQNVTFRCDPISEHNRLYWYRQTLGQGPEFLTYFQNEAQLEKSRLLSDRFSAERPKGSFSTLEIQRTEQGDSAMYLCASSLLGYQETQYFGPGTRLLVL.

The chain is built from TRBV18 and TRBJ1-2, with D possibly matching TRBD1 (5 bases). The V and J ends lost 3 bases and 3 bases respectively, with 8 bases between them. The germline V gene has CDR1 KGHSH and CDR2 LQKENI. The CDR3 extends over 13 amino acids. The CDR3 loop is CASSPSGHYGYTF. In DNA form, the CDR3 reads TGTGCCAGCTCACCTTCAGGGCACTATGGCTACACCTTC. Combining the CDR3 with reference TRBV18 and TRBJ1-2 gives the whole variable domain NAGVMQNPRHLVRRRGQEARLRCSPMKGHSHVYWYRQLPEEGLKFMVYLQKENIIDESGMPKERFSAEFPKEGPSILRIQQVVRGDSAAYFCASSPSGHYGYTFGSGTRLTVV.

The chain has TRBV6-5 and TRBJ2-3; 7 bases align to TRBD2. Germline V gene lookup returns CDR1 MNHEY and CDR2 SVGAGI. CDR3 length: 13 amino acids. V shed 4 bases and J 11 bases; nucleotides not matched to a gene: 9. The CDR3 region is CASSSLAERWQYF. The DNA of the CDR3 is TGTGCCAGCAGTTCCCTAGCGGAGAGGTGGCAGTATTTT.

This chain links TRBV19 with TRBJ2-6; D is possibly TRBD1 (6 bases). Deletions cut 5 bases from V and 0 bases from J, with 11 bases between. The CDR3 is 16 amino acids. Germline V gene sequence: CDR1 LNHDA, CDR2 SQIVND (reference sequence). Here the CDR3 DNA reads TGTGCCAGTAGTCCTACAGGGCTCTCTGGGGCCAACGTCCTGACTTTC. Translating it yields CASSPTGLSGANVLTF.

The chain uses TRBV7-8 and TRBJ1-1; 7 positions match TRBD1. J gave up 5 bases and V 3 bases, and 6 bases lay outside the gene matches. Germline V gene lookup returns CDR1 SGHVS and CDR2 FQNEAQ. The CDR3 runs 14 residues. CDR3 sequence: CASSFDRVGTEAFF. The CDR3 bases are TGTGCCAGCAGCTTTGACAGGGTGGGGACTGAAGCTTTCTTT.

The chain employs TRBV11-3 and TRBJ2-1, with 7 nucleotides matching TRBD1. The V segment lost 5 bases and the J segment 2 bases; nucleotides outside the gene matches: 6. The CDR3 consists of 15 residues. Per germline, CDR1 SGHNT and CDR2 YENEEA. CDR3 protein: CASSKDRLPYNEQFF. Written as DNA, the CDR3 is TGTGCCAGCAGCAAGGACAGGCTGCCCTACAATGAGCAGTTCTTC.

This rearrangement joins TRBV7-3 to TRBJ2-7; 7 nucleotides match TRBD1. J lost 2 bases, V lost 8 bases, and 9 bases had no gene match. This CDR3 is 14 amino acids long. CDR1 is SGHTA and CDR2 is FQGTGA in the germline V gene. This CDR3 is CASPSRTGPYEQYF. The CDR3 coding sequence is TGTGCCAGCCCAAGCCGGACAGGCCCCTACGAGCAGTACTTC.

The table lists this clone with a few counts. V gene TRBV30 combines with J gene TRBJ1-1; D not resolved. The CDR3 has 13 amino acids. The V and J ends lost 0 bases and 11 bases respectively, with 16 bases between them. Germline V gene data show CDR1 as GTSNPN and CDR2 as SVGIG (reference sequence). In DNA form, the CDR3 reads TGTGCCTGGAGTGTTAAGTTTCTGGGTGACGCTTTCTTT. It specifies CAWSVKFLGDAFF.

The genes are TRBV24-1 and TRBJ2-7, with D perhaps TRBD1 or TRBD2 (5 bases each). This CDR3 region has 16 residues. Per the germline V gene, CDR1 is KGHDR and CDR2 is SFDVKD. Trimming stripped 7 bases from V and 6 bases from J, with 24 bases between. This chain's CDR3 is CATSLGRGAGAAEQYF. The CDR3 nucleotides read TGTGCCACCAGCCTCGGGCGAGGGGCCGGGGCCGCCGAGCAGTACTTC.

The chain employs TRBV19 and TRBJ1-1; 8 nucleotides line up with TRBD1. Germline V gene data show CDR1 as LNHDA and CDR2 as SQIVND (reference sequence). The CDR3 consists of 14 residues. Trimming took 4 bases from V and 5 from J; bases not matched to a gene: 6. In nucleotides, the CDR3 is TGTGCCAGTAGTACCGGACAGGGAGTAACTGAAGCTTTCTTT. Translating gives CASSTGQGVTEAFF.